A single T cell receptor (beta chain) is shown here with its context. The antigen remains unidentified. The source of the sample is a study of identical twins. TCRdb reanalysed the 5' RACE reads using MiXCR and keeps one entry per CDR3 protein. The sample contains approximately 590,000 distinct CDR3 sequences, around a tenth of which appear only once. Study findings and constraints: Donors were not followed over many years; analysis was cross-sectional.

V lost 4 bases to trimming and J lost 0 bases, with 8 bases between them. The CDR3 is 14 residues long. The germline V gene encodes CDR1 SGHRS and CDR2 YFSETQ. These data also formed part of another study, on yellow fever vaccine responses in identical twins.

The source material was PBMCs. The sequence derives from a woman aged 18-29 years in good health. The V and J genes are TRBV5-1 and TRBJ2-1; no reliable D call. The CDR3 bases are TGCGCCAGCAGCCCGGAAAGCTCCTACAATGAGCAGTTCTTC. Translation gives CASSPESSYNEQFF.